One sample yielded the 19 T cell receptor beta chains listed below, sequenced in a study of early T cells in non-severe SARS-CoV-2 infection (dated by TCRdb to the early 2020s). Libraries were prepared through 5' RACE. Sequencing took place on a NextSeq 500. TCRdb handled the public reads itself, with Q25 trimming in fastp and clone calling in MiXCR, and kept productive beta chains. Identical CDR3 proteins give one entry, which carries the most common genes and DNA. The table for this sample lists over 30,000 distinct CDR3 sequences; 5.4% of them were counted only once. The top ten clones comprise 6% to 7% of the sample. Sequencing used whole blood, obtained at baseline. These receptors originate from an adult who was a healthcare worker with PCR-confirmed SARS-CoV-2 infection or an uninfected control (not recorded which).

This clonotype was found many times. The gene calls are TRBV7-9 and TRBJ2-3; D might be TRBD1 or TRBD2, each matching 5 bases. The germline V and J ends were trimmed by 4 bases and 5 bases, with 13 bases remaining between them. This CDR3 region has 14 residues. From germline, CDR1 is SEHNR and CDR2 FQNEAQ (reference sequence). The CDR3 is CASSSRGPLDTQYF. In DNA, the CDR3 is TGTGCCAGCAGCTCCCGGGGACCATTAGATACGCAGTATTTT.

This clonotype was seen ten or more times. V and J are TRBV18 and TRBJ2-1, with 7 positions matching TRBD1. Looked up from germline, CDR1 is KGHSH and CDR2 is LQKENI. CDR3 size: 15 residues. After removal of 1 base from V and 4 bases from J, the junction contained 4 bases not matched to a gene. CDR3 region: CASSPQNRGYNEQFF. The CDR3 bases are TGTGCCAGCTCACCACAGAACAGGGGATACAATGAGCAGTTCTTC.

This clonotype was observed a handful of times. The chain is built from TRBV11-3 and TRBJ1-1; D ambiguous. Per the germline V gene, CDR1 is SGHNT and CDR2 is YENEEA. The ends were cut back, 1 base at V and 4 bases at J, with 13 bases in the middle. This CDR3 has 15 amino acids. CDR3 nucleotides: TGTGCCAGCAGCTTAGTCTCCGGCAGCCTCACTGAAGCTTTCTTT. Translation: CASSLVSGSLTEAFF.

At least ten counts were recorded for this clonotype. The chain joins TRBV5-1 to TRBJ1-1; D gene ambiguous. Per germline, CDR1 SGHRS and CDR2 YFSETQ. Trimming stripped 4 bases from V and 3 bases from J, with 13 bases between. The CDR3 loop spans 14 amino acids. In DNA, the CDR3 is TGCGCCAGCAGCCCAGCCGGTTCGGACACTGAAGCTTTCTTT. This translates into CASSPAGSDTEAFF. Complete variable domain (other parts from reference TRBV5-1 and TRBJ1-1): KAGVTQTPRYLIKTRGQQVTLSCSPISGHRSVSWYQQTPGQGLQFLFEYFSETQRNKGNFPGRFSGRQFSNSRSEMNVSTLELGDSALYLCASSPAGSDTEAFFGQGTRLTVV.

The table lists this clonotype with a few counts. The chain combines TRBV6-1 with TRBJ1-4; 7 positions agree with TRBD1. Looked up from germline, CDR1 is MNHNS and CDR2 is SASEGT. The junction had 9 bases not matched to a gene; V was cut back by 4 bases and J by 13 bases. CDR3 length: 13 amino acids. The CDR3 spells CASSASGTVGLFF. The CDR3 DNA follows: TGTGCCAGCAGTGCCTCCGGGACAGTGGGACTGTTTTTT.

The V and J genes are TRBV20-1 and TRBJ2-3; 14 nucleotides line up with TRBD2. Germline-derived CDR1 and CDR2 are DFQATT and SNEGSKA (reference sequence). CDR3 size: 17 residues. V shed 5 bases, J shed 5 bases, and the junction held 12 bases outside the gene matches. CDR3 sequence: CSADATGTSGSIDTQYF. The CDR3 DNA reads TGCAGTGCTGACGCCACCGGGACTAGCGGGAGTATAGATACGCAGTATTTT.

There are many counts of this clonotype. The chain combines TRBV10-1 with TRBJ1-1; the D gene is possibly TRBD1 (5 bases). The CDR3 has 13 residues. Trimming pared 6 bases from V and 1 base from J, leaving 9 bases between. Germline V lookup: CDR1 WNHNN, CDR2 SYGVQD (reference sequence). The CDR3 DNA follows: TGCGCCAGCAGGAAACAGGCGAACACTGAAGCTTTCTTT. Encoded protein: CASRKQANTEAFF.

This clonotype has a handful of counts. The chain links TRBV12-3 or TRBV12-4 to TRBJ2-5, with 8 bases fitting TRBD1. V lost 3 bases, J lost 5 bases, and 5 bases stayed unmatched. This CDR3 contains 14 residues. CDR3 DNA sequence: TGTGCCAGCAGTTTTAGGACAGGGTACGAGACCCAGTACTTC. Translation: CASSFRTGYETQYF.

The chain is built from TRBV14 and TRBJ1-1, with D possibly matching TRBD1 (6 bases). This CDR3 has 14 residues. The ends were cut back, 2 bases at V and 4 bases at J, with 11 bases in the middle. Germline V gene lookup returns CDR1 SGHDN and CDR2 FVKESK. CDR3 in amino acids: CASSQLGAATEAFF. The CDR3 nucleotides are TGTGCCAGCAGCCAATTGGGGGCGGCCACTGAAGCTTTCTTT.

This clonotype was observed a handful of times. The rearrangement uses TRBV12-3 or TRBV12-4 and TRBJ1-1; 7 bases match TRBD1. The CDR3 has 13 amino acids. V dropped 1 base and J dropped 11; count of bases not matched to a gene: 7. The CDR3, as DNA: TGTGCCAGCAGTTTAGTCGACAGGGTTAGTGCTTTCTTT. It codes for CASSLVDRVSAFF.

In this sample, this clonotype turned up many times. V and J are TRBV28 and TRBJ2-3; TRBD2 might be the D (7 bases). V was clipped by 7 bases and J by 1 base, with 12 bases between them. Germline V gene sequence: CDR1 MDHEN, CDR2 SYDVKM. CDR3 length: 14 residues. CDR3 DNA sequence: TGTGCCAGCAAACAGGGAGGGGGCACAGATACGCAGTATTTT. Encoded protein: CASKQGGGTDTQYF. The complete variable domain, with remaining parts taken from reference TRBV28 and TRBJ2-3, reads DVKVTQSSRYLVKRTGEKVFLECVQDMDHENMFWYRQDPGLGLRLIYFSYDVKMKEKGDIPEGYSVSREKKERFSLILESASTNQTSMYLCASKQGGGTDTQYFGPGTRLTVL.

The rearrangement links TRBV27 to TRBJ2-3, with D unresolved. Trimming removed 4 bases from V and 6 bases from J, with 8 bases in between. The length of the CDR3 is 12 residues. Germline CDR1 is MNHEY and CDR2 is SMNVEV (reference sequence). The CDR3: CASSSPADTQYF. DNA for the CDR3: TGTGCCAGCAGTTCCCCCGCCGATACGCAGTATTTT.

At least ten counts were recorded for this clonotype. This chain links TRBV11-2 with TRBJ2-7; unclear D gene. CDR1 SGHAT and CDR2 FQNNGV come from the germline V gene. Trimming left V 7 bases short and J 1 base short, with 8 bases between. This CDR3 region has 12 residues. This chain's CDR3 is CASTPGSYEQYF. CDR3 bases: TGTGCCAGCACCCCGGGTTCCTACGAGCAGTACTTC. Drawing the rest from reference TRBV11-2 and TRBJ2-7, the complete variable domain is EAGVAQSPRYKIIEKRQSVAFWCNPISGHATLYWYQQILGQGPKLLIQFQNNGVVDDSQLPKDRFSAERLKGVDSTLKIQPAKLEDSAVYLCASTPGSYEQYFGPGTRLTVT.

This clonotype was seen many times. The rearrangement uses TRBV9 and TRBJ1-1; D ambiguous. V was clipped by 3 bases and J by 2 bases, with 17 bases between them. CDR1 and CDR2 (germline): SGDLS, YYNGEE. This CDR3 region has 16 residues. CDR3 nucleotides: TGTGCCAGCAGCGACTCTCTTAATGACGCAAACACTGAAGCTTTCTTT. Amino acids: CASSDSLNDANTEAFF.

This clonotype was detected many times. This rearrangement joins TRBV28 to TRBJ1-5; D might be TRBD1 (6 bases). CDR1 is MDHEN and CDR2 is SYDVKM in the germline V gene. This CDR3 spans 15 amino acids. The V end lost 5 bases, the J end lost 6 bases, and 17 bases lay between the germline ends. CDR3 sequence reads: CASSSGTLGAQPQHF. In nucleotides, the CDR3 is TGTGCCAGCAGTAGCGGGACCCTGGGGGCTCAGCCCCAGCATTTT.

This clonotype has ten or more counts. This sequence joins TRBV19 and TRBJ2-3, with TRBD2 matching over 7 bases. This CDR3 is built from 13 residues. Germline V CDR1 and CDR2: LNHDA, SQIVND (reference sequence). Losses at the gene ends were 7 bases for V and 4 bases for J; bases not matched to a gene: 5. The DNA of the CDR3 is TGTGCCAGTATGGCGGGAGTTGCAGATACGCAGTATTTT. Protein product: CASMAGVADTQYF.

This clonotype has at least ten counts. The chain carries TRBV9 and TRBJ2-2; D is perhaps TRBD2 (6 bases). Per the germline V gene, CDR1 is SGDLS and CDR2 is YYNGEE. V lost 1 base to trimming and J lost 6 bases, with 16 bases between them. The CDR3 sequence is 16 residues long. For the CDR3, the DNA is TGTGCCAGCAGCGTACGGTCAGCGGGCAGTCCCGGGGAGCTGTTTTTT. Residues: CASSVRSAGSPGELFF. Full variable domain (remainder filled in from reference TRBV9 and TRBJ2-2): DSGVTQTPKHLITATGQRVTLRCSPRSGDLSVYWYQQSLDQGLQFLIQYYNGEERAKGNILERFSAQQFPDLHSELNLSSLELGDSALYFCASSVRSAGSPGELFFGEGSRLTVL.

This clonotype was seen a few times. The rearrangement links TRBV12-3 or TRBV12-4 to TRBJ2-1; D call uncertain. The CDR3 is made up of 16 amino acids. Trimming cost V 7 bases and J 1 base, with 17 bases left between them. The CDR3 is CASTPDGPLSYNEQFF. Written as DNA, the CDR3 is TGTGCCAGCACCCCCGACGGGCCACTTTCCTACAATGAGCAGTTCTTC.

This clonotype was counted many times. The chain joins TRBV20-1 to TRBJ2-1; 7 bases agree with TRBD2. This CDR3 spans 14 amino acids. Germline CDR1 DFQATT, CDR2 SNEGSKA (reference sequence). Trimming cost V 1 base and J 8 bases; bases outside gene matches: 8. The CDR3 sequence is CSARASGGGYEQFF. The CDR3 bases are TGCAGTGCTAGAGCTAGCGGAGGTGGCTATGAGCAGTTCTTC.